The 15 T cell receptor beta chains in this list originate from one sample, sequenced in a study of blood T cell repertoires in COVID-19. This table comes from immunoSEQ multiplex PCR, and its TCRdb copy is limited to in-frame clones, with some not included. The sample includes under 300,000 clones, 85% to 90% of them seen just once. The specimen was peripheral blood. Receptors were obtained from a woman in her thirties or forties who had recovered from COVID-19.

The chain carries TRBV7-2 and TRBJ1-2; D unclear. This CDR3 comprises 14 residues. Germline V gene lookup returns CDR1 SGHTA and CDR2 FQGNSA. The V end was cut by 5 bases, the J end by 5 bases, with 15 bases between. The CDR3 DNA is TGTGCCAGCAGCCCACAACGCGGCCCTTATGGCTACACCTTC. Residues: CASSPQRGPYGYTF. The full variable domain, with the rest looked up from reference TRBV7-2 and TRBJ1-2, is GAGVSQSPSNKVTEKGKDVELRCDPISGHTALYWYRQSLGQGLEFLIYFQGNSAPDKSGLPSDRFSAERTGGSVSTLTIQRTQQEDSAVYLCASSPQRGPYGYTFGSGTRLTVV.

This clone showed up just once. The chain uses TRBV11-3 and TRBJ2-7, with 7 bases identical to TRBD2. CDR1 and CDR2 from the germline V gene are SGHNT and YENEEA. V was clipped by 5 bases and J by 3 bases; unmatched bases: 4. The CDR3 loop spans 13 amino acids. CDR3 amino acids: CASSPRGDYEQYF. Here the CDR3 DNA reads TGTGCCAGCAGCCCCCGGGGGGACTACGAGCAGTACTTC.

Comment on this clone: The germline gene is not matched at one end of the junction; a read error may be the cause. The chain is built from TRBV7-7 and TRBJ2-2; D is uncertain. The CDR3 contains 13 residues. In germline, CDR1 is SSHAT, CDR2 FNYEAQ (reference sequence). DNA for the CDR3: TGTGCTAGCAGCCCCAGTAATCCCGGGGAGCTGTTTTTT. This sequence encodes CASSPSNPGELFF.

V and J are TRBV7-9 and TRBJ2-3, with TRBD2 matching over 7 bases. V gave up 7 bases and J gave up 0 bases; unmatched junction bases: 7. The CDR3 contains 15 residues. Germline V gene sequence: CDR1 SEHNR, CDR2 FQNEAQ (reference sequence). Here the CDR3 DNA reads TGTGCCAGCACCTCAGCGGGGACTAGCACAGATACGCAGTATTTT. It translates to CASTSAGTSTDTQYF.

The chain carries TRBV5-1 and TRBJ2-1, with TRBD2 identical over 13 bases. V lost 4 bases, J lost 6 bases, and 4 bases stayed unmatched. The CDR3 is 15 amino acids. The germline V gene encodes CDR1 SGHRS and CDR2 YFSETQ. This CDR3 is CASSGTSGTSNEQFF. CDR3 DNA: TGCGCCAGCAGCGGGACTAGCGGGACGAGCAATGAGCAGTTCTTC.

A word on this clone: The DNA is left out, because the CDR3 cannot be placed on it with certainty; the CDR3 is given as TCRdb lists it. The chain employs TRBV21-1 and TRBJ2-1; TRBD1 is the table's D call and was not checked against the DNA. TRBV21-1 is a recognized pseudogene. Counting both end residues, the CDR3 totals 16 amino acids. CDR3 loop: CASSKVGTGTIDEQFF.

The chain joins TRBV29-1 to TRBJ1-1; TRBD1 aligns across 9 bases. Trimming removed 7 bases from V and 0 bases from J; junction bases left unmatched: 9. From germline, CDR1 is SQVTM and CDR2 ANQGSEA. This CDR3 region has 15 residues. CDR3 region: CSGKGQGSMNTEAFF. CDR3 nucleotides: TGCAGCGGCAAGGGACAGGGCAGTATGAACACTGAAGCTTTCTTT.

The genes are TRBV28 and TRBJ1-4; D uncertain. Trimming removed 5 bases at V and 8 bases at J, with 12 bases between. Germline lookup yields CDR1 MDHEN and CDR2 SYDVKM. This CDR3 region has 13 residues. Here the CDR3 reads CASSPPSREKLFF. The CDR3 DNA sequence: TGTGCCAGCAGTCCCCCCTCTCGGGAAAAACTGTTTTTT.

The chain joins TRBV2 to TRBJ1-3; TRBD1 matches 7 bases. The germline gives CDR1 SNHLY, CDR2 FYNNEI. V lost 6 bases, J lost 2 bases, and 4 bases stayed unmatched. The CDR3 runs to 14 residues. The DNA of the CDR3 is TGTGCCAGCAGCACAGGGGTCCCTGGAAACACCATATATTTT. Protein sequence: CASSTGVPGNTIYF.

The CDR3 sequence is CASSAGSGSLDNEQFF. CDR3 coding DNA: TGTGCCAGCAGCGCCGGAAGCGGGAGTCTCGACAATGAGCAGTTCTTC. The rearrangement uses TRBV9 and TRBJ2-1; TRBD2 matches at 8 bases. Germline V CDR1 and CDR2: SGDLS, YYNGEE. J was trimmed by 5 bases and V by 3 bases; bases with no gene match: 10. The CDR3 loop spans 16 amino acids.

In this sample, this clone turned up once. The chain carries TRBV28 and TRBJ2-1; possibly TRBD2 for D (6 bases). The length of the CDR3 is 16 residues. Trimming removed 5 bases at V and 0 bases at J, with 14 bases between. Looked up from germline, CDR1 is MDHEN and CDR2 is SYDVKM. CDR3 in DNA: TGTGCCAGCAGTCCTTGGGACTCCTCCTCCTACAATGAGCAGTTCTTC. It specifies CASSPWDSSSYNEQFF.

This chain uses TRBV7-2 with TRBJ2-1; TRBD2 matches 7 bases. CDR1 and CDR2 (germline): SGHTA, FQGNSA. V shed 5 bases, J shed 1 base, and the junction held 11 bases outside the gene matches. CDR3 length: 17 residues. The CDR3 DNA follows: TGTGCCAGCAGCCCGACGGGGCGGGAGCCATCCTACAATGAGCAGTTCTTC. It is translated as CASSPTGREPSYNEQFF.

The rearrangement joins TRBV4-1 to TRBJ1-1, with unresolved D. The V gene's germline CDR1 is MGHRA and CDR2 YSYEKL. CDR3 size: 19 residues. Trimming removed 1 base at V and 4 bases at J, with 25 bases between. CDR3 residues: CASSQGPKAFGLHFTEAFF. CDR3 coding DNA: TGCGCCAGCAGCCAAGGGCCGAAGGCCTTCGGACTCCATTTCACTGAAGCTTTCTTT.

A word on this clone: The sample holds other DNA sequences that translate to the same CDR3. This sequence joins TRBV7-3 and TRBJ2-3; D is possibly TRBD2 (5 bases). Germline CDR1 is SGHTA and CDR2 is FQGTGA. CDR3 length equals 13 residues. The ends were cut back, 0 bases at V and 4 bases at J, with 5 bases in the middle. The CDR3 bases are TGTGCCAGCAGCTTAACGAGGGCAGATACGCAGTATTTT. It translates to CASSLTRADTQYF.

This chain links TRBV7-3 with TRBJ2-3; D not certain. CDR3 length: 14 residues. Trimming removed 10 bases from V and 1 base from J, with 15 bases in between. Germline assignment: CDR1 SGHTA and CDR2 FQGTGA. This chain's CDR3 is CATQPLPRTDTQYF. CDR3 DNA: TGTGCCACCCAACCACTCCCCCGCACAGATACGCAGTATTTT.